The clone carrying this T cell receptor beta chain was seen once. The antigen is not known. TCR templates, roughly 10^5 per sample, were assayed. Generated by immunoSEQ multiplex PCR, the TCRdb table keeps only in-frame clones and is missing some. This table has some 41,000 clones, about 89% appearing once. The data derive from a study of siplizumab effects on memory and regulatory T cells. Study-level points and caveats: Apparently more diverse than memory cells, naive T cells also seemed major alloresponse contributors.

The germline V gene has CDR1 LGHNT and CDR2 FRNRAP. The CDR3 runs to 11 residues. Trimming removed 7 bases from V and 4 bases from J, with 4 bases in between. The sequenced material came from naive CD4+ T cells sorted from blood. This chain connects TRBV12-5 to TRBJ2-2; D is unclear. This TCR derives from a human donor in good health. This chain's CDR3 is CASAFTGELFF. In nucleotides, the CDR3 is TGTGCTAGTGCCTTCACCGGGGAGCTGTTTTTT.